Below, 17 T cell receptor delta chains from the same sample are listed, as sequenced in a study of human gamma delta and Vdelta1 T cells. TCRdb reanalysed the PCR reads with CATT. The sample holds some 6,100 delta-chain clones; roughly a tenth are singletons and the top ten take 13% to 15%. The sequenced sample was naive CD27+ Vdelta1 gamma-delta T cells from blood. These receptors originate from a human donor in good health.

This clone showed up just a few times. Given a much more abundant clone one base away, this may be a read error. The chain couples TRDV2 to TRDJ3; 10 bases map to TRDD3. This CDR3 comprises 24 residues. From germline, CDR1 is GEAIGNYY and CDR2 EKD. The J segment lost 0 bases and the V segment lost 3 bases, leaving 22 bases of the junction unmatched. This chain's CDR3 is CACDPGVLGDPILGNSWDTRQMFF. The CDR3 region has the DNA TGTGCCTGTGACCCAGGAGTACTGGGGGATCCCATTTTGGGGAACTCCTGGGACACCCGACAGATGTTTTTC.

This chain joins TRDV1 and TRDJ1, with D possibly being TRDD3 (8 bases). V lost 1 base, J lost 0 bases, and 45 bases lay in between. This CDR3 region has 27 residues. Germline lookup yields CDR1 TSWWSYY and CDR2 QGS. The CDR3 loop reads CALGERDRSSYGWGRVSGYLYTDKLIF. The CDR3 DNA is TGTGCTCTTGGGGAACGGGACCGTAGTTCCTACGGCTGGGGGAGGGTAAGCGGTTACCTTTACACCGATAAACTCATCTTT.

To note about this clone: A clone one base away is much larger, so this may be a read error. The sample holds other DNA sequences that translate to the same CDR3. This chain connects TRDV1 to TRDJ1; 12 bases align to TRDD3. Germline loops: CDR1 TSWWSYY, CDR2 QGS. The CDR3 spans 19 residues. For the CDR3, the DNA is TGTGCTCTTGGGGAACCCCGTCCCGGCTGGGGGATACGGACCGATAAGCTCATCTTT. It translates to CALGEPRPGWGIRTDKLIF.

This clone showed up many times. The chain uses TRDV1 and TRDJ1; TRDD3 is a possible D gene (6 bases). Germline V lookup: CDR1 TSWWSYY, CDR2 QGS. The CDR3 is 18 amino acids. V was shortened by 1 base and J by 0 bases, with 18 bases between the two germline ends. The CDR3 DNA reads TGTGCTCTTGGGGAACCGCCCCTACGGGGGACCAACACCGATAAACTCATCTTT. Its translation: CALGEPPLRGTNTDKLIF.

In regard to this clone: This sequence is one base from a far larger clone and is likely a read error. Other DNA variants within this sample encode the same CDR3. The rearrangement joins TRAV29/DV5 to TRDJ1; 11 nucleotides agree with TRDD3. This CDR3 region has 13 residues. Germline CDR1 is NSMFDY and CDR2 is ISSIKDK. With V trimmed by 7 bases and J by 11 bases, 13 bases remained unmatched. For the CDR3, the DNA is TGTGCACCCCTCTGGGGGATACACCGCGGGCTCATCTTT. Amino acid sequence: CAPLWGIHRGLIF.

This clone was counted only a few times. Other DNA sequences of this sample code for an identical CDR3. The V gene is TRDV1, the J gene TRDJ1; D not certain. The CDR3 has 20 amino acids. CDR1 is TSWWSYY and CDR2 is QGS in the germline V gene. V dropped 1 base and J dropped 0 bases, with 24 bases sitting between them. CDR3 sequence (DNA): TGTGCTCTTGGGGAACGCATATTCCGGGTACGGACACCTTACACCGATAAACTCATCTTT. Translation: CALGERIFRVRTPYTDKLIF.

Turning to this clone: A much larger clone differs by one base, so this may be a read error. This same CDR3 is encoded by further DNA sequences in the sample. The V call is TRDV1, the J call TRDJ1; TRDD3 matches 9 bases. The CDR3 sequence is 22 residues long. With V trimmed by 3 bases and J by 3 bases, 26 bases remained unmatched. CDR1 is TSWWSYY and CDR2 is QGS in the germline V gene. CDR3 protein: CALGERSRPRGYAPREADKLIF. The CDR3 DNA follows: TGTGCTCTTGGGGAGAGGTCCCGCCCGCGGGGATACGCGCCTCGGGAGGCCGATAAACTCATCTTT.

This clone came up many times. This may come from a read error, since a much larger clone is one base off. The chain is built from TRDV1 and TRDJ1; perhaps TRDD2 as D (7 bases). CDR3 length: 17 amino acids. The germline V gene encodes CDR1 TSWWSYY and CDR2 QGS. Trimming pared 4 bases from V and 8 bases from J, leaving 26 bases between. Here the CDR3 reads CALGALPRTAGERKLIF. The CDR3, as DNA: TGTGCTCTTGGGGCCCTTCCTCGAACGGCGGGGGAGAGGAAACTCATCTTT.

This clone is medium-sized in the sample. This sequence joins TRDV1 and TRDJ1, with 11 bases that match TRDD3. Germline trimming cut 0 bases from V and 0 bases from J; bases unmatched to any gene: 15. The CDR3 covers 21 residues. The V gene's germline CDR1 is TSWWSYY and CDR2 QGS. The CDR3 DNA sequence: TGTGCTCTTGGGGAACTAAAGACTCCGCACTGGGGGATAAAGTACACCGATAAACTCATCTTT. This codes for CALGELKTPHWGIKYTDKLIF.

This clone has a handful of counts. A read error likely explains why the TCRdb protein, taken from a much larger clone, differs from this DNA's translation at residue 14; the protein shown is translated from the DNA. The genes are TRDV1 and TRDJ1; weak D call: TRDD2 (5 bases). Germline V gives CDR1 TSWWSYY, CDR2 QGS. The V gene lost 4 bases and the J gene lost 2 bases, with 26 bases spanning the gap. The CDR3 contains 19 residues. The CDR3 bases are TGTGCTCTTGGGGTTACCCACTTCCAACACCGGCTACGAACCGATAAACTCATCTTT. Translated, it gives CALGVTHFQHRLRTDKLIF.

In its sample, this clone was seen many times. The J gene is TRDJ1, the V gene TRDV1, with 7 bases identical to TRDD3. V lost 6 bases to trimming and J lost 0 bases; unmatched junction nucleotides: 22. This CDR3 has 20 residues. Looked up from germline, CDR1 is TSWWSYY and CDR2 is QGS. CDR3 residues: CALGETRLPRGYRYTDKLIF. CDR3 DNA sequence: TGTGCTCTTGGCGAAACCCGCCTGCCGCGGGGATATCGTTACACCGATAAACTCATCTTT.

The rearrangement links TRDV2 to TRDJ1; D is uncertain. Germline CDR1 is GEAIGNYY and CDR2 is EKD. The V end lost 8 bases, the J end lost 11 bases, and 23 bases lay between the germline ends. The CDR3 sequence is 13 residues long. The CDR3 DNA sequence: TGTGCCTCCACCCGGGGTCTCACTAAGAGGCTCATCTTT. As protein: CASTRGLTKRLIF.

This clone is termed medium-sized (0.01 to 0.1%). Other nucleotide sequences in the sample specify the same CDR3. The chain combines TRDV1 with TRDJ1; 7 bases line up with TRDD3. Germline V gives CDR1 TSWWSYY, CDR2 QGS. V shed 1 base and J 0 bases; nucleotides not matched to a gene: 29. The CDR3 is made up of 24 amino acids. CDR3 bases: TGTGCTCTTGGGGAACGTTTCCTCTCCCGTAAGGGGGATCCGAGGTGGGGATACACCGATAAACTCATCTTT. Its translation: CALGERFLSRKGDPRWGYTDKLIF.

This clone was observed a few times. TCRdb has a much larger clone's protein, which differs at residue 10 from the translation of this DNA, likely because of a read error; what is shown is the protein translated from the DNA. This chain joins TRDV2 and TRDJ1, with TRDD3 identical over 10 bases. Losses at the gene ends were 5 bases for V and 9 bases for J; bases not matched to a gene: 11. This CDR3 is 14 amino acids long. CDR1 GEAIGNYY and CDR2 EKD come from the germline V gene. The CDR3 coding sequence is TGTGCCTGTGCCAGTACTGGGGGATCGCTCCAACTCATCTTT. It specifies CACASTGGSLQLIF.

This clone is medium-sized (0.01 to 0.1%) in the sample. The chain carries TRDV1 and TRDJ1, with D uncertain. The CDR3 loop spans 18 amino acids. V lost 6 bases, J lost 0 bases, and 23 bases lay in between. Germline lookup yields CDR1 TSWWSYY and CDR2 QGS. Here the CDR3 DNA reads TGTGCTCTTGGCGCCCGTAGATTGGGACCCCCGTACACCGATAAACTCATCTTT. This sequence encodes CALGARRLGPPYTDKLIF.

A word on this clone: A much larger clone is a single base away; this may be a read error. The identical CDR3 is also encoded by other nucleotide sequences in the sample. The chain is built from TRDV1 and TRDJ1, with 8 nucleotides matching TRDD2. The germline V gene encodes CDR1 TSWWSYY and CDR2 QGS. The CDR3 is made up of 24 amino acids. In DNA form, the CDR3 reads TGTGCTCTCGGGGGTCGATATTCCTTCCTAGTTGGTACTGGGAGATCGACGTACACCGATAAACTCATCTTT. Translating gives CALGGRYSFLVGTGRSTYTDKLIF.

Of note for this clone: This may be a read error: a much more frequent sequence differs by one nucleotide. Other DNA variants within this sample encode the same CDR3. This sequence joins TRDV1 and TRDJ1; D may be TRDD3 (5 bases). Between the trimmed V and J ends, which lost 0 bases and 9 bases, there was a span of 32 bases. CDR1 is TSWWSYY, CDR2 QGS, per germline. The CDR3 spans 20 residues. CDR3 coding DNA: TGTGCTCTTGGGGAACTCAAATCGCGACGGTACGCGGGGGGTGTCCAAGAACTCATCTTT. Translation gives CALGELKSRRYAGGVQELIF.